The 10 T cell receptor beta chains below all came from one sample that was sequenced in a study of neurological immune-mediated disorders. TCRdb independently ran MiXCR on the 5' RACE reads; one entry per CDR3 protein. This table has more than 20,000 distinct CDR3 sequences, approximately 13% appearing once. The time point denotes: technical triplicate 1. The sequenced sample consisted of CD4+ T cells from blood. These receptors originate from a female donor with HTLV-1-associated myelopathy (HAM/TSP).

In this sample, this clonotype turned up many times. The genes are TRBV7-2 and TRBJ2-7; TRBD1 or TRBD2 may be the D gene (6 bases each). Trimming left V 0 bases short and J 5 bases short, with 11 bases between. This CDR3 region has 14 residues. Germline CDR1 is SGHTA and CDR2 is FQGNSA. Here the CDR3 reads CASSLARGPNEQYF. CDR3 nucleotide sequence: TGTGCCAGCAGCTTAGCCCGGGGGCCCAACGAGCAGTACTTC.

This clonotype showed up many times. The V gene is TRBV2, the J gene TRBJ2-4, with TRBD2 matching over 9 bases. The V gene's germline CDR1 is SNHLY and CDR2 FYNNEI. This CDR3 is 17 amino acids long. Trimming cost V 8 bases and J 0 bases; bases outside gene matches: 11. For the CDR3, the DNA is TGTGCCAGCGAGCCGCTAGCGGGACCTCTAGCCAAAAACATTCAGTACTTC. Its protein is CASEPLAGPLAKNIQYF.

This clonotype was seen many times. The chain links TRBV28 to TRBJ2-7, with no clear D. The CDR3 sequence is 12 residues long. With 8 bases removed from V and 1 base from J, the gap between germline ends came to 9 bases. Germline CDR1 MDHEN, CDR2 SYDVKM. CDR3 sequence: CASRTGSYEQYF. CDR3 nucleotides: TGTGCCAGCCGGACGGGTTCCTACGAGCAGTACTTC.

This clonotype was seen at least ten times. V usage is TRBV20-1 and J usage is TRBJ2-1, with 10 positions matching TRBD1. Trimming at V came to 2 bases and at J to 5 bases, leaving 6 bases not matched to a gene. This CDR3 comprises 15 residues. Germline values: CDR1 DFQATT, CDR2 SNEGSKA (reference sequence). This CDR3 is CSARPGQGTNNEQFF. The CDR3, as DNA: TGCAGTGCTAGACCGGGACAGGGGACCAACAATGAGCAGTTCTTC.

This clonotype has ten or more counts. Here the CDR3 reads CAISDLVGYGYTF. The CDR3 DNA is TGTGCCATCAGTGACCTAGTAGGGTATGGCTACACCTTC. The rearrangement joins TRBV10-3 to TRBJ1-2; D gene uncertain. Trimming shortened V by 3 bases and J by 5 bases, and 10 bases separated the two germline ends. CDR1 and CDR2 (germline): ENHRY, SYGVKD. This CDR3 region has 13 residues.

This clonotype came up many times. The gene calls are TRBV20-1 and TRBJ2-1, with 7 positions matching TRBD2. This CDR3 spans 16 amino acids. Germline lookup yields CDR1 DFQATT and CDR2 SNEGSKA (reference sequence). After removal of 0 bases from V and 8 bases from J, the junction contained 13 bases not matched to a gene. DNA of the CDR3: TGCAGTGCTAGAGAAGGTTCAGGACTAGGGGTACATGAGCAGTTCTTC. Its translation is CSAREGSGLGVHEQFF.

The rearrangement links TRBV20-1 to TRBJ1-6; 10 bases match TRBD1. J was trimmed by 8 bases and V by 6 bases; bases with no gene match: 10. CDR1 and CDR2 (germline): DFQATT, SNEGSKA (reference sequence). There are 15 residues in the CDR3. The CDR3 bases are TGCAGTGCCCCGGTGGACAGGGGGTATGATTCACCCCTCCACTTT. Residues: CSAPVDRGYDSPLHF.

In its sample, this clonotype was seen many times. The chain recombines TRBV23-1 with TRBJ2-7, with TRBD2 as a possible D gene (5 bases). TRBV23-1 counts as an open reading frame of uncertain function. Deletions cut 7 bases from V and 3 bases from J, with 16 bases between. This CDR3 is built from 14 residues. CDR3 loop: CASNKRKGLYEQYF. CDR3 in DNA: TGCGCCAGCAACAAGAGGAAAGGACTCTACGAGCAGTACTTC.

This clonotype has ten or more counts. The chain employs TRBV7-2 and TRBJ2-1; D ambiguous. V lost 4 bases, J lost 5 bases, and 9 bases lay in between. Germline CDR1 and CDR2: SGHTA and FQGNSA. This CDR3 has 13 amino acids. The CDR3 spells CASSSRPDNEQFF. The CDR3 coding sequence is TGTGCCAGCAGCTCGCGTCCAGACAATGAGCAGTTCTTC.

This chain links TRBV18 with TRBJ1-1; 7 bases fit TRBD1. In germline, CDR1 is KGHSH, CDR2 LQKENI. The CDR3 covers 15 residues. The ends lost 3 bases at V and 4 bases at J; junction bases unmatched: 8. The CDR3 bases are TGTGCCAGCTCACCCGATTTGGGACAGACCACTGAAGCTTTCTTT. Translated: CASSPDLGQTTEAFF.